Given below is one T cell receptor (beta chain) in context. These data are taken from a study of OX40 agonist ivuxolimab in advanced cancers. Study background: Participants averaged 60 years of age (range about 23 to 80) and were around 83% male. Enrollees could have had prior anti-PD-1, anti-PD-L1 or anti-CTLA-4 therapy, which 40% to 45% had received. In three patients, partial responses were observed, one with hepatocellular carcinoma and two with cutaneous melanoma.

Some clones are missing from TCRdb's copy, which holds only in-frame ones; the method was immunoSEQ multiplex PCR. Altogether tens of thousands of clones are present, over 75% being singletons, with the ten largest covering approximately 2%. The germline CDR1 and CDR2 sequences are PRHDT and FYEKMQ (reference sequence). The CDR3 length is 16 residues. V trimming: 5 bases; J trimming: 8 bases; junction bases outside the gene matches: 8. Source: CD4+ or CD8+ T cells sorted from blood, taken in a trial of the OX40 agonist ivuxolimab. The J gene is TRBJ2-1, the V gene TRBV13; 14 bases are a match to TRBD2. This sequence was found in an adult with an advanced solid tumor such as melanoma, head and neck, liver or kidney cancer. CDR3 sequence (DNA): TGTGCCAGCAGCCCGACGGGACTAGCGGGAGACCATGAGCAGTTCTTC. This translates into CASSPTGLAGDHEQFF.